These 17 T cell receptor beta chains came from one sample sequenced in a study of T cell responses to AZD1222 COVID-19 vaccine. The data were produced by immunoSEQ multiplex PCR, yet TCRdb's version contains in-frame clones alone and is incomplete. Here the sample spans some 190,000 clones, 80% to 95% being singletons. The input for sequencing was peripheral blood, taken 28 days after the second AZD1222 dose. Receptor source: an adult who received the AZD1222 COVID-19 vaccine.

This chain connects TRBV6-5 to TRBJ1-2, with unresolved D. Germline assignment: CDR1 MNHEY and CDR2 SVGAGI. Deletions cut 6 bases from V and 6 bases from J, with 17 bases between. The CDR3 has 14 amino acids. The CDR3, as DNA: TGTGCCAGCAGCTGGGCCGATAGGCAGAATGGCTACACCTTC. Amino acids: CASSWADRQNGYTF.

This chain joins TRBV6-1 and TRBJ1-6; D is undetermined. Trimming left V 2 bases short and J 15 bases short, with 17 bases between. CDR3 length: 14 residues. CDR1 is MNHNS and CDR2 is SASEGT in the germline V gene. CDR3: CASSEFAAVNGLHF. The DNA for the CDR3 is TGTGCCAGCAGTGAATTTGCCGCAGTCAACGGCCTCCACTTT.

The gene calls are TRBV9 and TRBJ2-3, with TRBD2 identical over 10 bases. V lost 5 bases, J lost 1 base, and 7 bases stayed unmatched. This CDR3 has 16 residues. CDR1 is SGDLS and CDR2 is YYNGEE in the germline V gene. This CDR3 is CASSAPGLAGTDTQYF. DNA for the CDR3: TGTGCCAGCAGTGCCCCCGGACTAGCGGGCACAGATACGCAGTATTTT.

V and J are TRBV29-1 and TRBJ1-2, with 8 bases lining up with TRBD1. The CDR3 is made up of 13 amino acids. J was trimmed by 0 bases and V by 7 bases; bases with no gene match: 4. Germline values: CDR1 SQVTM, CDR2 ANQGSEA. DNA for the CDR3: TGCAGCGCCTACAGGGGGACTAACTATGGCTACACCTTC. Its translation: CSAYRGTNYGYTF.

This clone was observed a few times. The chain has TRBV6-1 and TRBJ2-2; unclear D gene. V was clipped by 2 bases and J by 1 base, with 5 bases between them. The CDR3 length is 14 residues. Germline V gene sequence: CDR1 MNHNS, CDR2 SASEGT. The DNA for the CDR3 is TGTGCCAGCAGTGAAACTGGGAACACCGGGGAGCTGTTTTTT. This sequence encodes CASSETGNTGELFF.

This CDR3 reads CASSFGGRGDTQYF. As DNA, the CDR3 is TGTGCCAGCAGTTTTGGAGGGAGGGGAGATACGCAGTATTTT. This sequence joins TRBV27 and TRBJ2-3; 7 nucleotides align to TRBD2. Per germline, CDR1 MNHEY and CDR2 SMNVEV (reference sequence). CDR3 length: 14 amino acids. The V gene end was trimmed by 3 bases and the J gene end by 5 bases; junction bases not matched to a gene: 5.

This clone was counted a single time. V and J are TRBV19 and TRBJ1-5; the D is unclear. The germline V and J ends were trimmed by 7 bases and 5 bases, with 15 bases remaining between them. This CDR3 is 14 amino acids long. From germline, CDR1 is LNHDA and CDR2 SQIVND (reference sequence). In nucleotides, the CDR3 is TGTGCCAGTAATAACGCCCCTTTAGATCAGCCCCAGCATTTT. It codes for CASNNAPLDQPQHF.

The rearrangement uses TRBV4-2 and TRBJ2-3, with 14 positions matching TRBD2. The junction had 5 bases not matched to a gene; V was cut back by 0 bases and J by 0 bases. The CDR3 runs 19 residues. In germline, CDR1 is LGHNA, CDR2 YNFKEQ. CDR3 sequence: CASSQDVTSGGESTDTQYF. The CDR3 region has the DNA TGTGCCAGCAGCCAAGATGTGACTAGCGGGGGGGAAAGCACAGATACGCAGTATTTT.

The rearrangement uses TRBV7-3 and TRBJ2-5; D remains ambiguous. CDR1 is SGHTA and CDR2 is FQGTGA in the germline V gene. CDR3 length: 15 amino acids. The V gene lost 4 bases and the J gene lost 4 bases, with 16 bases spanning the gap. The CDR3 loop reads CASSSGPIRRETQYF. For the CDR3, the DNA is TGTGCCAGCAGCTCAGGACCGATTCGAAGAGAGACCCAGTACTTC.

CDR3 bases: TGTGCCAGCAGCTTCGGGTTGGCGGATGATGGCTACACCTTC. Translated, it gives CASSFGLADDGYTF. The J gene is TRBJ1-2, the V gene TRBV5-4; D gene unclear. This CDR3 has 14 residues. Germline CDR1 reads SGHNT; CDR2 reads YYREEE (reference sequence). Between the trimmed V and J ends, which lost 2 bases and 6 bases, there was a span of 14 bases.

V is TRBV10-3 and J is TRBJ1-2; 7 bases are shared with TRBD1. This CDR3 region has 13 residues. After removal of 7 bases from V and 4 bases from J, the junction contained 6 bases not matched to a gene. CDR1 ENHRY and CDR2 SYGVKD come from the germline V gene. CDR3: CAIIPDRAYGYTF. Written as DNA, the CDR3 is TGTGCCATCATTCCCGACAGGGCCTATGGCTACACCTTC.

The V and J genes are TRBV5-1 and TRBJ2-1; D may correspond to TRBD1 or TRBD2 (5 bases each). Per the germline V gene, CDR1 is SGHRS and CDR2 is YFSETQ. This CDR3 region has 14 residues. V shed 0 bases and J shed 7 bases, with 11 bases lying between them. CDR3 nucleotide sequence: TGCGCCAGCAGCTTGGGAGGGGCGCGAAATGAGCAGTTCTTC. This codes for CASSLGGARNEQFF.

The chain has TRBV2 and TRBJ2-3; D perhaps matches TRBD1 (5 bases). This CDR3 spans 14 amino acids. V lost 6 bases to trimming and J lost 2 bases, with 12 bases between them. Per germline, CDR1 SNHLY and CDR2 FYNNEI. The CDR3 DNA is TGTGCCAGCAGGACAGAGACGTCCACAGATACGCAGTATTTT. Encoded protein: CASRTETSTDTQYF.

The rearrangement links TRBV6-1 to TRBJ2-3; 13 nucleotides agree with TRBD2. The CDR3 contains 17 residues. With V trimmed by 0 bases and J by 3 bases, 3 bases remained unmatched. CDR1 and CDR2 from the germline V gene are MNHNS and SASEGT. CDR3 DNA: TGTGCCAGCAGTGAAGCAGGGACTAGCGGGGTGACAGATACGCAGTATTTT. Translated: CASSEAGTSGVTDTQYF.

CDR3 loop: CASSASSGGAAYNEQFF. In DNA, the CDR3 is TGTGCCAGCAGCGCCTCTAGCGGGGGGGCGGCCTACAATGAGCAGTTCTTC. The chain recombines TRBV9 with TRBJ2-1; 12 bases fit TRBD2. The CDR3 contains 17 residues. Germline lookup yields CDR1 SGDLS and CDR2 YYNGEE. Trimming at V came to 3 bases and at J to 2 bases, leaving 6 bases not matched to a gene.

This clone has only a few counts. The sample contains more than one DNA sequence encoding this CDR3. The chain links TRBV19 to TRBJ1-3, with D possibly matching TRBD1 (5 bases). The CDR3 extends over 14 amino acids. Germline CDR1 LNHDA, CDR2 SQIVND (reference sequence). Trimming cost V 3 bases and J 4 bases, with 10 bases left between them. The CDR3 DNA reads as TGTGCCAGTAGTATTGGGGCACAAGGAAACACCATATATTTT. Translation gives CASSIGAQGNTIYF.

The chain carries TRBV10-3 and TRBJ2-7; a possible D gene is TRBD2 (5 bases). Deletions cut 0 bases from V and 6 bases from J, with 18 bases between. CDR1 ENHRY and CDR2 SYGVKD come from the germline V gene. The CDR3 has 16 residues. CDR3 bases: TGTGCCATCAGTGAGTCGACATCGAGGGTCCCCACCGAGCAGTACTTC. Its protein is CAISESTSRVPTEQYF.